The 30 T cell receptor beta chains listed next were all sequenced from one sample in a study of Graves' ophthalmopathy and Graves' hyperthyroidism. Amplification of TCR beta CDR3 regions used RNA transcripts. Amplification began with first-round RT-PCR using HTBI primers, then second-round multiplex PCR was performed. TCRdb fed the multiplex PCR reads into MiXCR, producing one record per CDR3 protein. The data hold about 740,000 distinct CDR3 sequences, with around 40% observed a single time. Sequenced sample: peripheral blood. These receptors came from an adult man with Graves' ophthalmopathy.

This clonotype was seen only a few times. J is TRBJ1-1 and V is TRBV25-1, with D hard to call. Trimming cost V 2 bases and J 1 base, with 8 bases left between them. From germline, CDR1 is MGHDK and CDR2 SYGVNS. This CDR3 has 14 amino acids. DNA of the CDR3: TGTGCCAGCAGTGAAGAAGGCAGGAACACTGAAGCTTTCTTT. Its protein product is CASSEEGRNTEAFF.

The chain carries TRBV25-1 and TRBJ2-6; weak D call: TRBD2 (6 bases). Trimming removed 4 bases from V and 0 bases from J, with 16 bases in between. CDR1 and CDR2 from the germline V gene are MGHDK and SYGVNS. CDR3 size: 18 residues. The CDR3 coding sequence is TGTGCCAGCAGTGCTGTTGCGGGGCCCAGCTCTGGGGCCAACGTCCTGACTTTC. Translation: CASSAVAGPSSGANVLTF. The entire variable domain, with the rest obtained from reference TRBV25-1 and TRBJ2-6, is as follows: EADIYQTPRYLVIGTGKKITLECSQTMGHDKMYWYQQDPGMELHLIHYSYGVNSTEKGDLSSESTVSRIRTEHFPLTLESARPSHTSQYLCASSAVAGPSSGANVLTFGAGSRLTVL.

This sequence joins TRBV7-9 and TRBJ1-1; no clear D. The V and J ends lost 5 bases and 1 base respectively, with 14 bases between them. The CDR3 has 15 residues. Germline V gives CDR1 SEHNR, CDR2 FQNEAQ (reference sequence). This CDR3 is CASSVTVARNTEAFF. The CDR3 region has the DNA TGTGCCAGCAGCGTCACAGTGGCCAGGAACACTGAAGCTTTCTTT. The whole variable domain, remainder taken from reference TRBV7-9 and TRBJ1-1, is DTGVSQNPRHKITKRGQNVTFRCDPISEHNRLYWYRQTLGQGPEFLTYFQNEAQLEKSRLLSDRFSAERPKGSFSTLEIQRTEQGDSAMYLCASSVTVARNTEAFFGQGTRLTVV.

The chain joins TRBV19 to TRBJ1-5; 10 nucleotides align to TRBD1. CDR1 LNHDA and CDR2 SQIVND come from the germline V gene (reference sequence). This CDR3 contains 17 residues. V shed 4 bases and J 5 bases; nucleotides not matched to a gene: 11. CDR3 loop: CASSTPPPGTGDQPQHF. The CDR3 DNA reads TGTGCCAGTAGTACGCCCCCACCAGGGACAGGGGATCAGCCCCAGCATTTT.

This clonotype was recorded many times. This chain uses TRBV29-1 with TRBJ1-3; D unresolved. The CDR3 contains 14 residues. Germline-derived CDR1 and CDR2 are SQVTM and ANQGSEA. Trimming shortened V by 2 bases and J by 0 bases, and 8 bases separated the two germline ends. CDR3 region: CSVEILNSGNTIYF. CDR3 nucleotide sequence: TGCAGCGTTGAAATCCTTAACTCTGGAAACACCATATATTTT.

The rearrangement joins TRBV19 to TRBJ2-2; D is unresolved. The V end lost 4 bases, the J end lost 4 bases, and 16 bases lay between the germline ends. Germline assignment: CDR1 LNHDA and CDR2 SQIVND (reference sequence). The CDR3 is 16 residues long. CDR3 sequence: CASSTPPRAPTGELFF. The CDR3 bases are TGTGCCAGTAGTACACCTCCACGCGCTCCCACCGGGGAGCTGTTTTTT. Combining the CDR3 with reference TRBV19 and TRBJ2-2 gives the whole variable domain DGGITQSPKYLFRKEGQNVTLSCEQNLNHDAMYWYRQDPGQGLRLIYYSQIVNDFQKGDIAEGYSVSREKKESFPLTVTSAQKNPTAFYLCASSTPPRAPTGELFFGEGSRLTVL.

The sample holds a few counts of this clonotype. The chain combines TRBV20-1 with TRBJ1-6; tentative D call: TRBD1 (5 bases). Per the germline V gene, CDR1 is DFQATT and CDR2 is SNEGSKA (reference sequence). V was pared by 1 base and J by 7 bases, with 14 bases between. The CDR3 is made up of 15 amino acids. In nucleotides, the CDR3 is TGCAGTGCTAGAGTGACGGGACTGTCAAATTCACCCCTCCACTTT. This gives the protein CSARVTGLSNSPLHF.

As concerns this clonotype: A much larger clonotype is one base distant, so this may be a read error. V gene TRBV12-3 or TRBV12-4 combines with J gene TRBJ2-7; 8 positions match TRBD2. The CDR3 is 14 amino acids. The CDR3 loop is CTSSLREEGYEQYF. As DNA, the CDR3 is TGTACCAGCAGTTTGCGGGAGGAAGGGTACGAGCAGTACTTC.

This clonotype has a count of ten or more. The chain links TRBV19 to TRBJ1-5; 8 bases agree with TRBD1. Germline V lookup: CDR1 LNHDA, CDR2 SQIVND (reference sequence). This CDR3 has 15 residues. The ends lost 3 bases at V and 5 bases at J; junction bases unmatched: 6. The CDR3 sequence is CASSIGQGRDQPQHF. The CDR3 region has the DNA TGTGCCAGTAGTATCGGACAGGGACGTGATCAGCCCCAGCATTTT.

This clonotype was seen only a few times. The rearrangement links TRBV15 to TRBJ2-5, with D possibly being TRBD2 (5 bases). The CDR3 extends over 12 amino acids. The V gene's germline CDR1 is LNHNV and CDR2 YYDKDF (reference sequence). The V gene lost 8 bases and the J gene lost 5 bases, with 12 bases spanning the gap. Here the CDR3 DNA reads TGTGCCACCTCAGAGGGAAGGGAGACCCAGTACTTC. Protein product: CATSEGRETQYF.

In this sample, this clonotype turned up many times. The chain recombines TRBV19 with TRBJ1-6; 8 bases are shared with TRBD1. CDR1 is LNHDA, CDR2 SQIVND, per germline (reference sequence). This CDR3 comprises 14 residues. Unmatched junction bases numbered 6, after V lost 4 bases and J lost 10 bases. The CDR3 is CASSTTGVESPLHF. The CDR3 DNA reads as TGTGCCAGTAGTACGACAGGGGTTGAATCACCCCTCCACTTT.

This clonotype was seen at least ten times. The gene calls are TRBV29-1 and TRBJ1-1; D perhaps matches TRBD1 (5 bases). V was cut by 5 bases and J by 0 bases, with 7 bases left in between. CDR3 size: 12 residues. Germline V lookup: CDR1 SQVTM, CDR2 ANQGSEA. In DNA, the CDR3 is TGCAGCGTTCTAGGGGTGAACACTGAAGCTTTCTTT. Amino acid sequence: CSVLGVNTEAFF.

This clonotype was detected only a few times. The rearrangement uses TRBV20-1 and TRBJ1-2; TRBD1 agrees at 11 bases. Trimming took 2 bases from V and 7 from J; bases not matched to a gene: 9. CDR3 length: 15 amino acids. The germline V gene encodes CDR1 DFQATT and CDR2 SNEGSKA (reference sequence). CDR3 DNA: TGCAGTGCTAGATTTCAACGGACAGGGGGCTTTGGCTACACCTTC. The encoded protein is CSARFQRTGGFGYTF.

The chain recombines TRBV7-9 with TRBJ1-4, with D unclear. CDR1 is SEHNR and CDR2 is FQNEAQ in the germline V gene (reference sequence). V was pared by 1 base and J by 8 bases, with 11 bases between. This CDR3 comprises 14 residues. CDR3 region: CASSLGGLLEKLFF. DNA of the CDR3: TGTGCCAGCAGCTTAGGAGGCCTTTTAGAAAAACTGTTTTTT.

This clonotype was found a few times. This CDR3 reads CASSSLLAGRTYEQYF. The CDR3 DNA follows: TGTGCCAGCAGCTCACTACTAGCGGGAAGGACCTACGAGCAGTACTTC. V usage is TRBV12-3 or TRBV12-4 and J usage is TRBJ2-7; 10 nucleotides align to TRBD2. The V segment lost 6 bases and the J segment 2 bases; nucleotides outside the gene matches: 10. This CDR3 has 16 amino acids.

This clonotype was counted a few times. The rearrangement uses TRBV3-1 and TRBJ2-5; 7 bases map to TRBD2. There are 15 residues in the CDR3. J gave up 10 bases and V 2 bases, and 13 bases lay outside the gene matches. The V gene's germline CDR1 is LGHDT and CDR2 YNNKEL (reference sequence). CDR3: CASSQIRLAKQDQYF. In DNA, the CDR3 is TGTGCCAGCAGCCAAATCCGACTAGCAAAGCAGGACCAGTACTTC.

V gene TRBV11-2 combines with J gene TRBJ2-7; no definite D call. This CDR3 has 14 amino acids. V lost 6 bases to trimming and J lost 3 bases, with 15 bases between them. Looked up from germline, CDR1 is SGHAT and CDR2 is FQNNGV. The CDR3 spells CASSRPGFNYEQYF. The CDR3 nucleotides are TGTGCCAGCAGTCGCCCCGGATTCAACTACGAGCAGTACTTC.

This clonotype is a singleton in its sample. This chain joins TRBV20-1 and TRBJ2-7, with D tentatively TRBD1 (6 bases). Germline CDR1 and CDR2: DFQATT and SNEGSKA (reference sequence). Trimming shortened V by 4 bases and J by 2 bases, and 18 bases separated the two germline ends. CDR3 length equals 15 residues. CDR3 sequence: CSANSRTAIPYEQYF. CDR3 in DNA: TGCAGTGCTAACTCCCGGACAGCTATACCCTACGAGCAGTACTTC.

This clonotype was counted ten times or more. The rearrangement links TRBV15 to TRBJ1-6, with D unresolved. The CDR3 length is 14 residues. Trimming left V 1 base short and J 9 bases short, with 10 bases between. Looked up from germline, CDR1 is LNHNV and CDR2 is YYDKDF (reference sequence). The CDR3 loop reads CATSRASLGSPLHF. The CDR3 region has the DNA TGTGCCACCAGCAGAGCCTCCTTGGGTTCACCCCTCCACTTT.

The rearrangement joins TRBV5-4 to TRBJ1-6, with TRBD1 matching over 7 bases. The ends lost 3 bases at V and 3 bases at J; junction bases unmatched: 3. Germline V CDR1 and CDR2: SGHNT, YYREEE (reference sequence). The CDR3 is 15 residues long. CDR3 loop: CASSSGTDYNSPLHF. Here the CDR3 DNA reads TGTGCCAGCAGCTCTGGGACAGACTATAATTCACCCCTCCACTTT.

The chain combines TRBV7-9 with TRBJ2-7; perhaps TRBD2 as D (7 bases). CDR3 size: 17 residues. V was trimmed by 4 bases and J by 2 bases, leaving 21 bases between them. Germline V CDR1 and CDR2: SEHNR, FQNEAQ (reference sequence). In DNA, the CDR3 is TGTGCCAGCAGCTCAGTCGGACGCGGGGGCATCGCCTACGAGCAGTACTTC. Translated: CASSSVGRGGIAYEQYF.

This clonotype was seen repeatedly, ten times or more. This CDR3 is CASSGPMVDEQYF. In nucleotides, the CDR3 is TGTGCCAGCAGTGGACCCATGGTCGACGAGCAGTACTTC. The chain links TRBV6-1 to TRBJ2-7; D not resolved. Trimming pared 4 bases from V and 5 bases from J, leaving 12 bases between. This CDR3 spans 13 amino acids. In germline, CDR1 is MNHNS, CDR2 SASEGT.

This clonotype was picked up many times. The chain carries TRBV7-2 and TRBJ2-5; TRBD2 might be the D (7 bases). The CDR3 is 15 amino acids. Deletions cut 5 bases from V and 2 bases from J, with 15 bases between. The V gene's germline CDR1 is SGHTA and CDR2 FQGNSA. CDR3 sequence (DNA): TGTGCCAGCAGCCGGTGGGGGGGCGGGCAAGAGACCCAGTACTTC. The encoded protein is CASSRWGGGQETQYF.

This clonotype was recorded only once. This rearrangement joins TRBV20-1 to TRBJ1-2; 7 nucleotides align to TRBD1. Germline V lookup: CDR1 DFQATT, CDR2 SNEGSKA (reference sequence). The CDR3 is made up of 12 amino acids. J was trimmed by 7 bases and V by 4 bases; bases with no gene match: 6. The CDR3 reads CSANDRVSGYTF. In nucleotides, the CDR3 is TGCAGTGCTAATGACAGGGTCTCTGGCTACACCTTC.

The chain carries TRBV2 and TRBJ2-7, with D perhaps TRBD1 (6 bases). CDR1 is SNHLY and CDR2 is FYNNEI in the germline V gene. CDR3 length equals 11 residues. The CDR3 nucleotides read TGTGCTAAACAGGGTTCTTACGAGCAGTACTTC. Residues: CAKQGSYEQYF. The complete variable domain, with remaining parts taken from reference TRBV2 and TRBJ2-7, reads EPEVTQTPSHQVTQMGQEVILRCVPISNHLYFYWYRQILGQKVEFLVSFYNNEISEKSEIFDDQFSVERPDGSNFTLKIRSTKLEDSAMYFCAKQGSYEQYFGPGTRLTVT.

This clonotype was counted many times. The chain joins TRBV7-9 to TRBJ1-1, with D possibly matching TRBD1 (5 bases). V lost 1 base, J lost 4 bases, and 7 bases lay in between. This CDR3 comprises 13 residues. CDR1 and CDR2 (germline): SEHNR, FQNEAQ (reference sequence). The CDR3 DNA follows: TGTGCCAGCAGCTTAGACGGGGGCACTGAAGCTTTCTTT. Amino acid sequence: CASSLDGGTEAFF.

The V gene is TRBV29-1, the J gene TRBJ1-4, with TRBD1 matching over 8 bases. The germline V gene has CDR1 SQVTM and CDR2 ANQGSEA. This CDR3 is 15 amino acids long. This chain's CDR3 is CSARTGFGTNEKLFF. CDR3 coding DNA: TGCAGTGCCAGGACAGGGTTTGGGACTAATGAAAAACTGTTTTTT.

The rearrangement joins TRBV29-1 to TRBJ2-7; 11 bases match TRBD1. The CDR3 covers 12 residues. Germline CDR1 SQVTM, CDR2 ANQGSEA. CDR3 in DNA: TGCAGTCGGGACAGGGGGGTGTACGAGCAGTACTTC. Translation: CSRDRGVYEQYF.

This clonotype was counted many times. The chain joins TRBV2 to TRBJ1-1, with 8 bases aligning to TRBD1. CDR3 length equals 14 residues. Germline V gene sequence: CDR1 SNHLY, CDR2 FYNNEI. J gave up 7 bases and V 3 bases, and 7 bases lay outside the gene matches. CDR3 nucleotide sequence: TGTGCCAGCAGTGATTGGACAGGGCGGTATGAAGCTTTCTTT. This codes for CASSDWTGRYEAFF.

Comment on this clonotype: It is likely a read error, because the conserved phenylalanine at the end of the CDR3 is missing. The chain carries TRBV10-3 and TRBJ1-6; 8 bases match TRBD1. The J segment lost 9 bases and the V segment lost 7 bases, leaving 8 bases of the junction unmatched. CDR1 is ENHRY and CDR2 is SYGVKD in the germline V gene. The CDR3 has 14 amino acids. CDR3 in amino acids: CAIKSGTGSSPLHS. The DNA of the CDR3 is TGTGCCATCAAGTCCGGGACAGGTTCTTCACCCCTCCACTCT.